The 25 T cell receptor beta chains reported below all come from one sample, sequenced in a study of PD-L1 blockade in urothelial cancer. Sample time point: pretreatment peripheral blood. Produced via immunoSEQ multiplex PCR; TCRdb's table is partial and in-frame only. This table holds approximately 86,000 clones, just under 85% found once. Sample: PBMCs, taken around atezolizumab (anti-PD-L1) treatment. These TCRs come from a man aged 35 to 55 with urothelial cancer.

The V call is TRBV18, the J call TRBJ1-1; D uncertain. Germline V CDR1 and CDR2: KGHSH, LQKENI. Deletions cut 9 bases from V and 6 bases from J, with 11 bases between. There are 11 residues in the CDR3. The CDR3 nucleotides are TGTGCCAGTCTCGGGGAGGCTGAAGCTTTCTTT. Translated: CASLGEAEAFF.

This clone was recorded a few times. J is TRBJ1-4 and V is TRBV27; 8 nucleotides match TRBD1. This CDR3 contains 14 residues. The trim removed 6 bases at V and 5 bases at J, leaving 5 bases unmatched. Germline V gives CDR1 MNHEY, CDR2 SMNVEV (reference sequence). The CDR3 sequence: CASRHRGGNEKLFF. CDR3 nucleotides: TGTGCCAGCAGGCACAGGGGGGGAAATGAAAAACTGTTTTTT.

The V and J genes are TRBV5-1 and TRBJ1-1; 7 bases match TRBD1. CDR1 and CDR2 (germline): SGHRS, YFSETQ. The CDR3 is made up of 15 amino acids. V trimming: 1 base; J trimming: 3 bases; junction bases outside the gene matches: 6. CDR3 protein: CASSLKGAVDTEAFF. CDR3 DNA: TGCGCCAGCAGCTTGAAGGGGGCGGTGGACACTGAAGCTTTCTTT. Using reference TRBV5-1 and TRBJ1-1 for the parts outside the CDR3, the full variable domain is KAGVTQTPRYLIKTRGQQVTLSCSPISGHRSVSWYQQTPGQGLQFLFEYFSETQRNKGNFPGRFSGRQFSNSRSEMNVSTLELGDSALYLCASSLKGAVDTEAFFGQGTRLTVV.

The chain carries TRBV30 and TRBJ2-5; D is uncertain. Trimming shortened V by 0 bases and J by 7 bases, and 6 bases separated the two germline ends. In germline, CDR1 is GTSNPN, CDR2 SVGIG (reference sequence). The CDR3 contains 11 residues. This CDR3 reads CAWSVQATQYF. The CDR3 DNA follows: TGTGCCTGGAGTGTGCAGGCGACCCAGTACTTC.

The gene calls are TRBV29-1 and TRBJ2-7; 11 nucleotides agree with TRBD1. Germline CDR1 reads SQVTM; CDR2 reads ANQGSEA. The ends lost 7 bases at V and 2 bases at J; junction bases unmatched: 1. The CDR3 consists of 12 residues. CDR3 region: CSAGQGAYEQYF. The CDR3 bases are TGCAGCGCGGGACAGGGGGCCTACGAGCAGTACTTC.

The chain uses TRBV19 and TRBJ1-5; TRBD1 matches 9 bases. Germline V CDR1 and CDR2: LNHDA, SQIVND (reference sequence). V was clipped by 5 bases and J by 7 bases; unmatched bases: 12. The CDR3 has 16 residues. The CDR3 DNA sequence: TGTGCCAGTAGTGTGGGTAGGGACAGGGCTGGGCAGCCCCAGCATTTT. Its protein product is CASSVGRDRAGQPQHF. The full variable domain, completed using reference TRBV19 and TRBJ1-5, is DGGITQSPKYLFRKEGQNVTLSCEQNLNHDAMYWYRQDPGQGLRLIYYSQIVNDFQKGDIAEGYSVSREKKESFPLTVTSAQKNPTAFYLCASSVGRDRAGQPQHFGDGTRLSIL.

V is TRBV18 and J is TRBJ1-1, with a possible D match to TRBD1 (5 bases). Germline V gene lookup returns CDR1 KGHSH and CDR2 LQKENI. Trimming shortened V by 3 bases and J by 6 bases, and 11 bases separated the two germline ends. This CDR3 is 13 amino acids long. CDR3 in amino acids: CASSPGQGAEAFF. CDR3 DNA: TGTGCCAGCTCACCGGGGCAGGGCGCTGAAGCTTTCTTT.

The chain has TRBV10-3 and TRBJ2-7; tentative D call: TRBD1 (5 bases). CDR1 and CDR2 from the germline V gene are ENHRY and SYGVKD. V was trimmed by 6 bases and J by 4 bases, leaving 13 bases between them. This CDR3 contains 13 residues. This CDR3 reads CAIRAGIPYEQYF. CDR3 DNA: TGTGCCATCAGAGCAGGGATTCCGTACGAGCAGTACTTC.

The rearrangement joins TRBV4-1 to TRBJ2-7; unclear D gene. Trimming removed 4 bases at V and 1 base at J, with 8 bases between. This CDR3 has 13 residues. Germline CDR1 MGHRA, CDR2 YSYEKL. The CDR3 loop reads CASSLEASYEQYF. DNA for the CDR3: TGCGCCAGCAGCCTAGAGGCATCCTACGAGCAGTACTTC.

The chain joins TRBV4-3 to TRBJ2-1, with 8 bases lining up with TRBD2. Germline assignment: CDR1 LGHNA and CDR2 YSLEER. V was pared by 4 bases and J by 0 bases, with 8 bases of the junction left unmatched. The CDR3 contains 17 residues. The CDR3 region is CASSRASGRSSYNEQFF. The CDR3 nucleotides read TGCGCCAGCAGCCGAGCTAGCGGGCGTAGCTCCTACAATGAGCAGTTCTTC.

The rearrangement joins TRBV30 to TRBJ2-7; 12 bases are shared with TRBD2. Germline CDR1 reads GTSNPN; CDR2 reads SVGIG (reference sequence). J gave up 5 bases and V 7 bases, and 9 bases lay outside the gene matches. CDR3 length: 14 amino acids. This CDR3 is CAYTLAGGDDEQYF. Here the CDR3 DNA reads TGTGCCTACACACTAGCGGGAGGAGACGACGAGCAGTACTTC.

CDR3 amino acids: CASRDYRVDEQFF. The CDR3, as DNA: TGTGCCAGCAGGGACTACCGTGTCGATGAGCAGTTCTTC. The chain is built from TRBV27 and TRBJ2-1; tentatively, D is TRBD2 (6 bases). V lost 6 bases and J 8 bases, leaving 14 bases between the germline ends. From germline, CDR1 is MNHEY and CDR2 SMNVEV (reference sequence). The CDR3 is 13 residues long.

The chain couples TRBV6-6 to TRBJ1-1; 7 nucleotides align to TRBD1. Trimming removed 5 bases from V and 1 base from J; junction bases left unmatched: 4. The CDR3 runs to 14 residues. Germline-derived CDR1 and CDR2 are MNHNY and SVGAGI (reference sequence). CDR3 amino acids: CASSNQGGNTEAFF. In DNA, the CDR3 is TGTGCCAGCAGTAATCAGGGGGGGAACACTGAAGCTTTCTTT.

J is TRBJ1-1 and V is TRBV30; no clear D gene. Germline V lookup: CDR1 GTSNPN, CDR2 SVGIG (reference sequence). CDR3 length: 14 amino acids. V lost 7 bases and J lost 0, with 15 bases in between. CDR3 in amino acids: CAFSLGRLNTEAFF. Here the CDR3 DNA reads TGTGCCTTTTCTCTGGGCCGGCTGAACACTGAAGCTTTCTTT.

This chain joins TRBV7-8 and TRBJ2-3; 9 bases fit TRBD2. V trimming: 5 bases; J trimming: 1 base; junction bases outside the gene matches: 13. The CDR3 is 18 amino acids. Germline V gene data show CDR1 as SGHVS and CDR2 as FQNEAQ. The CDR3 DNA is TGTGCCAGCAGCCCGAGCGGCGGGAGGGCCTTCGGCACAGATACGCAGTATTTT. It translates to CASSPSGGRAFGTDTQYF.

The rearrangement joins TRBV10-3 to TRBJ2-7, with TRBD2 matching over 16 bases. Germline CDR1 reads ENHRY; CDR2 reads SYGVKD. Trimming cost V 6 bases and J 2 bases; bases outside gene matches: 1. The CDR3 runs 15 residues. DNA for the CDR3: TGTGCCATCAGAGGGACTAGCGGGAGGGCCTACGAGCAGTACTTC. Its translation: CAIRGTSGRAYEQYF.

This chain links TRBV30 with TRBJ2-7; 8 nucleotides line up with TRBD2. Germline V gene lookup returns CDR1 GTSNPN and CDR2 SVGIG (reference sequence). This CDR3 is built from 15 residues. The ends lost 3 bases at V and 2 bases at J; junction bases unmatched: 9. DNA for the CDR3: TGTGCCTGGAGGCCCGGGGGGGAACCCCCCTACGAGCAGTACTTC. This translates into CAWRPGGEPPYEQYF.

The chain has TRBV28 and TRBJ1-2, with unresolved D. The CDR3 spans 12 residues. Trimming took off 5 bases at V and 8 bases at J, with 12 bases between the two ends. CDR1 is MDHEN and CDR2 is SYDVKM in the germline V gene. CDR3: CASSVRLGGYTF. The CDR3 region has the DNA TGTGCCAGCAGTGTCCGGTTGGGCGGCTACACCTTC.

CDR3 protein: CASSLAGGNTEAFF. CDR3 coding DNA: TGTGCCAGCTCTCTGGCGGGGGGGAACACTGAAGCTTTCTTT. This sequence joins TRBV7-2 and TRBJ1-1; D is perhaps TRBD1 (5 bases). V dropped 8 bases and J dropped 1 base, with 14 bases sitting between them. Germline-derived CDR1 and CDR2 are SGHTA and FQGNSA. The CDR3 is 14 amino acids.

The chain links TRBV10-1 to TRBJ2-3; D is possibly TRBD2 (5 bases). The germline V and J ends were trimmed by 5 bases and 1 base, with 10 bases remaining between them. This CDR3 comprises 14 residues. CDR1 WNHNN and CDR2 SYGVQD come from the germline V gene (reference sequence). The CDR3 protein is CASSSLAGTDTQYF. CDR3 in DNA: TGCGCCAGCAGTAGTCTAGCAGGCACAGATACGCAGTATTTT.

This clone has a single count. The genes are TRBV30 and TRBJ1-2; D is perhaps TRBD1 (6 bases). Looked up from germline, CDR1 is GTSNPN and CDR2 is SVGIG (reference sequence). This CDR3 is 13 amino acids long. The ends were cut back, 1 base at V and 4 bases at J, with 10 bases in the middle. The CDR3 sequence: CAWSGDTSYGYTF. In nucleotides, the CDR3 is TGTGCCTGGAGTGGGGACACGAGCTATGGCTACACCTTC.

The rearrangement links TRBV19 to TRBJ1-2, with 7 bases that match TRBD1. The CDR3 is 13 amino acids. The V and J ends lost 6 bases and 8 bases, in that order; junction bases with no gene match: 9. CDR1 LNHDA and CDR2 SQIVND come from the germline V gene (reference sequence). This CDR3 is CASRMQGEAGYTF. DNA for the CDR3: TGTGCCAGTAGGATGCAGGGGGAAGCAGGCTACACCTTC.

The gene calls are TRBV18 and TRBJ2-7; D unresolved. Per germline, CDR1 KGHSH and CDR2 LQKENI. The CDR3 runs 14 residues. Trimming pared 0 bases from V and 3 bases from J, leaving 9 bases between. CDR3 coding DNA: TGTGCCAGCTCACCACCTAGCCGATACTACGAGCAGTACTTC. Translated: CASSPPSRYYEQYF.

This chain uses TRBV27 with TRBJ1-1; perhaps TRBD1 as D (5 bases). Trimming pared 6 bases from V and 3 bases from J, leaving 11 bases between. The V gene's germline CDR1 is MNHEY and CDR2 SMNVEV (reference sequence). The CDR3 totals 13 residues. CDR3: CASRGQEDTEAFF. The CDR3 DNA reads TGTGCCAGCAGAGGACAAGAGGACACTGAAGCTTTCTTT.

This chain's CDR3 is CASSLELASEQYF. The CDR3 DNA reads TGCGCCAGCAGCTTGGAGCTAGCGAGTGAGCAGTACTTC. This chain joins TRBV5-1 and TRBJ2-7; tentative D call: TRBD2 (6 bases). The CDR3 extends over 13 amino acids. The V gene lost 0 bases and the J gene lost 7 bases, with 11 bases spanning the gap. The germline gives CDR1 SGHRS, CDR2 YFSETQ. Looking up the rest from reference TRBV5-1 and TRBJ2-7 gives the full variable domain: KAGVTQTPRYLIKTRGQQVTLSCSPISGHRSVSWYQQTPGQGLQFLFEYFSETQRNKGNFPGRFSGRQFSNSRSEMNVSTLELGDSALYLCASSLELASEQYFGPGTRLTVT.